One and the same sample provided the 9 T cell receptor beta chains below, sequenced in a study of shared T cell receptors in the human thymus. The assay was immunoSEQ multiplex PCR, and TCRdb's table has in-frame clones only and misses some. The data hold roughly 710,000 clones, with approximately 85% observed a single time. A further study also used this sample, focusing on human thymus T cells.

Sequencing was performed on thymocytes. Receptors originate from a girl under three years old with a congenital heart defect.

The chain links TRBV7-6 to TRBJ2-4, with 9 bases that match TRBD1. Losses at the gene ends were 3 bases for V and 7 bases for J; bases not matched to a gene: 7. Germline CDR1 SGHVS, CDR2 FNYEAQ. The CDR3 is 15 amino acids. The CDR3 loop reads CASSFGQGNGNIQYF. DNA for the CDR3: TGTGCCAGCAGCTTCGGACAGGGGAACGGTAACATTCAGTACTTC.

This sequence joins TRBV27 and TRBJ1-1; the match to TRBD1 covers 8 bases. This CDR3 region has 13 residues. Unmatched junction bases numbered 8, after V lost 10 bases and J lost 4 bases. Germline assignment: CDR1 MNHEY and CDR2 SMNVEV (reference sequence). The CDR3 DNA is TGTGCCACCAGGGGGCCCCGTCCCACTGAAGCTTTCTTT. Amino acids: CATRGPRPTEAFF.

The chain combines TRBV27 with TRBJ2-1, with TRBD2 matching 8 bases. This CDR3 has 14 residues. The germline gives CDR1 MNHEY, CDR2 SMNVEV (reference sequence). The J segment lost 4 bases and the V segment lost 6 bases, leaving 5 bases of the junction unmatched. CDR3 nucleotide sequence: TGTGCCAGCAGGACGGGGGGGAGATACAATGAGCAGTTCTTC. This encodes CASRTGGRYNEQFF.

The chain uses TRBV9 and TRBJ1-6, with D possibly TRBD1 on 6 matching bases. Deletions cut 3 bases from V and 7 bases from J, with 20 bases between. Germline V gene lookup returns CDR1 SGDLS and CDR2 YYNGEE. CDR3 length: 17 amino acids. The CDR3 coding sequence is TGTGCCAGCAGCGGAAAGGGCCATCCGACAGGCAATTCACCCCTCCACTTT. This translates into CASSGKGHPTGNSPLHF.

The chain carries TRBV6-5 and TRBJ2-5, with 9 nucleotides matching TRBD1. Looked up from germline, CDR1 is MNHEY and CDR2 is SVGAGI. The CDR3 has 15 residues. V trimming: 0 bases; J trimming: 4 bases; junction bases outside the gene matches: 3. CDR3 in DNA: TGTGCCAGCAGTTACTCCGGACAGGGGAGAGAGACCCAGTACTTC. Protein product: CASSYSGQGRETQYF.

This sequence joins TRBV5-5 and TRBJ1-2, with D perhaps matching TRBD1 (5 bases). The CDR3 spans 14 residues. Trimming took off 4 bases at V and 5 bases at J, with 15 bases between the two ends. Germline-derived CDR1 and CDR2 are SGHKS and YYEKEE (reference sequence). This CDR3 reads CASSTTTANYGYTF. CDR3 nucleotide sequence: TGTGCCAGCAGCACAACGACAGCAAATTATGGCTACACCTTC.

V gene TRBV2 combines with J gene TRBJ1-4, with D maybe TRBD1 (5 bases). This CDR3 has 14 residues. In germline, CDR1 is SNHLY, CDR2 FYNNEI. Between the trimmed V and J ends, which lost 2 bases and 13 bases, there was a span of 17 bases. CDR3 DNA: TGTGCCAGCAGTGAACTAATCTGGACAAGGGGACTGTTTTTT. Its translation: CASSELIWTRGLFF.

The chain uses TRBV5-1 and TRBJ2-3, with 8 bases fitting TRBD2. J was trimmed by 0 bases and V by 2 bases; bases with no gene match: 14. Germline V gene sequence: CDR1 SGHRS, CDR2 YFSETQ. The CDR3 extends over 19 amino acids. CDR3 residues: CASSFPASGPLPSTDTQYF. CDR3 nucleotide sequence: TGCGCCAGCAGCTTTCCGGCTAGCGGGCCACTTCCTAGCACAGATACGCAGTATTTT.

The chain employs TRBV19 and TRBJ2-2; tentatively, D is TRBD2 (5 bases). Germline values: CDR1 LNHDA, CDR2 SQIVND (reference sequence). V lost 4 bases to trimming and J lost 7 bases, with 34 bases between them. The CDR3 length is 21 residues. CDR3 DNA: TGTGCCAGTAGTAAGGTCATGGATTCGGGGTCGGTAGGCATACTATTCGGGGAGCTGTTTTTT. This translates into CASSKVMDSGSVGILFGELFF.